This T cell receptor beta chain is from a study of technical replicates of blood from several donors. The table came from immunoSEQ multiplex PCR; TCRdb's copy has only in-frame clones and leaves some out. In the table there are roughly 15,000 clones, about nine tenths of which are singletons. The CDR3 is made up of 16 amino acids. CDR1 and CDR2 (germline): SEHNR, FQNEAQ (reference sequence). Trimming removed 0 bases from V and 0 bases from J, with 10 bases in between. The specimen was PBMCs. The TCR was taken from a human donor in good health. V usage is TRBV7-9 and J usage is TRBJ2-3; D is unclear. CDR3 bases: TGTGCCAGCAGCTTAGCGTCAGGTCTTAGCACAGATACGCAGTATTTT. This gives the protein CASSLASGLSTDTQYF.